The 29 T cell receptor beta chains listed next were all sequenced from one sample in a study of cytotoxic CD8 clonotypes in ibrutinib-treated CLL. Clones were read by immunoSEQ multiplex PCR, and TCRdb kept only the in-frame ones, dropping some. Here the sample spans fewer than 20,000 clones, approximately 64% being singletons. Sequencing used PBMCs, obtained after 12 months of ibrutinib treatment. These receptors all stem from a human donor with chronic lymphocytic leukemia.

This chain links TRBV5-4 with TRBJ2-2, with 7 bases fitting TRBD1. CDR1 and CDR2 (germline): SGHNT, YYREEE (reference sequence). This CDR3 contains 18 residues. V shed 0 bases and J 1 base; nucleotides not matched to a gene: 9. The DNA of the CDR3 is TGTGCCAGCAGCTTGGGACAGGGAACTTTCCAGAACACCGGGGAGCTGTTTTTT. It yields the protein CASSLGQGTFQNTGELFF.

The gene calls are TRBV2 and TRBJ2-7; 7 bases fit TRBD2. Losses at the gene ends were 8 bases for V and 5 bases for J; bases not matched to a gene: 15. The CDR3 totals 15 residues. CDR1 is SNHLY, CDR2 FYNNEI, per germline. The CDR3 nucleotides read TGTGCCAGCCGCAAACCCCTGACTAGCTTACACGAGCAGTACTTC. This codes for CASRKPLTSLHEQYF.

The chain couples TRBV27 to TRBJ2-7; D gene ambiguous. This CDR3 has 16 residues. Germline-derived CDR1 and CDR2 are MNHEY and SMNVEV (reference sequence). Trimming shortened V by 1 base and J by 3 bases, and 16 bases separated the two germline ends. CDR3 coding DNA: TGTGCCAGCAGTTTATTGACTCCTCGATCCCTCTACGAGCAGTACTTC. As protein: CASSLLTPRSLYEQYF.

CDR3 in amino acids: CASSGSGAREQYF. The CDR3 DNA reads as TGTGCCAGCAGCGGATCAGGGGCCCGCGAGCAGTACTTC. This chain uses TRBV7-8 with TRBJ2-7, with D possibly TRBD1 on 6 matching bases. Germline V gene lookup returns CDR1 SGHVS and CDR2 FQNEAQ. Trimming shortened V by 5 bases and J by 6 bases, and 14 bases separated the two germline ends. The CDR3 extends over 13 amino acids.

The chain uses TRBV28 and TRBJ2-3; the match to TRBD2 covers 7 bases. Germline V lookup: CDR1 MDHEN, CDR2 SYDVKM. V lost 10 bases and J lost 0; bases outside the gene matches: 13. This CDR3 region has 16 residues. The CDR3 reads CATRGRILASTDTQYF. CDR3 nucleotides: TGTGCCACCCGCGGCAGAATACTAGCGAGCACAGATACGCAGTATTTT.

This clone showed up just a few times. CDR3: CAWSPGGSQPQHF. CDR3 DNA sequence: TGTGCCTGGAGCCCAGGGGGGTCACAGCCCCAGCATTTT. This sequence joins TRBV30 and TRBJ1-5; 7 bases line up with TRBD1. V lost 3 bases, J lost 7 bases, and 6 bases stayed unmatched. The CDR3 has 13 amino acids. Germline CDR1 GTSNPN, CDR2 SVGIG (reference sequence).

This chain uses TRBV29-1 with TRBJ1-2; 10 bases line up with TRBD1. V dropped 3 bases and J dropped 2; count of bases not matched to a gene: 0. CDR3 length: 13 amino acids. Per the germline V gene, CDR1 is SQVTM and CDR2 is ANQGSEA. The CDR3, as DNA: TGCAGCGTTGAGGACAGGGGGAACTATGGCTACACCTTC. Amino acid sequence: CSVEDRGNYGYTF.

The chain carries TRBV7-3 and TRBJ2-1, with D possibly called TRBD1 or TRBD2 (5 bases each). Per germline, CDR1 SGHTA and CDR2 FQGTGA. V shed 6 bases and J shed 9 bases, with 9 bases lying between them. CDR3 length: 11 residues. CDR3 protein: CASSFGTEQFF. The CDR3 nucleotides are TGTGCCAGCAGTTTCGGGACTGAGCAGTTCTTC.

This chain links TRBV6-6 with TRBJ2-5; 8 bases align to TRBD1. The V segment lost 2 bases and the J segment 1 base; nucleotides outside the gene matches: 3. This CDR3 spans 15 amino acids. In germline, CDR1 is MNHNY, CDR2 SVGAGI (reference sequence). In DNA, the CDR3 is TGTGCCAGCAGTTACCCAACAGGGGGCCAAGAGACCCAGTACTTC. Translating gives CASSYPTGGQETQYF.

This clone was picked up a small number of times. The rearrangement uses TRBV7-9 and TRBJ2-7, with 10 bases that match TRBD1. The germline V gene encodes CDR1 SEHNR and CDR2 FQNEAQ (reference sequence). The CDR3 loop spans 15 amino acids. The J segment lost 6 bases and the V segment lost 5 bases, leaving 10 bases of the junction unmatched. CDR3 protein: CASSPKDRGRVEQYF. CDR3 in DNA: TGTGCCAGCAGCCCGAAGGACAGGGGGAGGGTCGAGCAGTACTTC.

The genes are TRBV6-5 and TRBJ2-6; tentatively, D is TRBD2 (5 bases). This CDR3 has 12 amino acids. V was shortened by 7 bases and J by 12 bases, with 13 bases between the two germline ends. The germline CDR1 and CDR2 sequences are MNHEY and SVGAGI. In nucleotides, the CDR3 is TGTGCCAGCAACGCGAACGAGGGCGTCCTGACTTTC. It yields the protein CASNANEGVLTF.

The gene calls are TRBV29-1 and TRBJ2-5; D gene uncertain. V lost 0 bases to trimming and J lost 6 bases, with 11 bases between them. Germline assignment: CDR1 SQVTM and CDR2 ANQGSEA. This CDR3 contains 13 residues. As DNA, the CDR3 is TGCAGCGTTGAAGACAGTGTGGTTCAGACCCAGTACTTC. It yields the protein CSVEDSVVQTQYF.

The J gene is TRBJ1-4, the V gene TRBV5-1; D is possibly TRBD1 (5 bases). Trimming stripped 3 bases from V and 7 bases from J, with 13 bases between. Germline loops: CDR1 SGHRS, CDR2 YFSETQ. CDR3 length: 14 residues. Here the CDR3 DNA reads TGCGCCAGCAGCTCAGGGAGGCTTACTGAAAAACTGTTTTTT. It codes for CASSSGRLTEKLFF.

The J gene is TRBJ1-1, the V gene TRBV7-8, with D perhaps matching TRBD1 (6 bases). Germline V lookup: CDR1 SGHVS, CDR2 FQNEAQ. The CDR3 is 14 amino acids. V was pared by 5 bases and J by 6 bases, with 16 bases between. CDR3 sequence: CASSLQQGYPEAFF. CDR3 nucleotides: TGTGCCAGCAGCCTTCAACAGGGATATCCTGAAGCTTTCTTT.

This clone has just one count. This rearrangement joins TRBV28 to TRBJ1-6, with a tentative D call TRBD1 (6 bases). The CDR3 consists of 15 residues. The germline V gene encodes CDR1 MDHEN and CDR2 SYDVKM. Trimming took 5 bases from V and 8 from J, leaving 16 bases between them. The CDR3 protein is CASSPHRDGDSPLHF. The CDR3 coding sequence is TGTGCCAGCAGTCCACACAGGGATGGTGATTCACCCCTCCACTTT.

J is TRBJ2-5 and V is TRBV5-8, with 7 bases identical to TRBD1. This CDR3 is 13 amino acids long. Germline V CDR1 and CDR2: SGHTS, YDEGEE. V lost 5 bases to trimming and J lost 3 bases; unmatched junction nucleotides: 4. The CDR3 protein is CASSSGTEETQYF. The CDR3 DNA follows: TGTGCCAGCAGTTCCGGGACAGAAGAGACCCAGTACTTC. Filled out from reference TRBV5-8 and TRBJ2-5, the complete variable domain reads EAGVTQSPTHLIKTRGQQATLRCSPISGHTSVYWYQQALGLGLQFLLWYDEGEERNRGNFPPRFSGRQFPNYSSELNVNALELEDSALYLCASSSGTEETQYFGPGTRLLVL.

This chain uses TRBV7-8 with TRBJ2-1; the D gene is possibly TRBD1 (6 bases). Trimming removed 8 bases from V and 3 bases from J, with 20 bases in between. The CDR3 loop spans 16 amino acids. Germline V gene data show CDR1 as SGHVS and CDR2 as FQNEAQ. The CDR3 protein is CASFPGVEMNYNEQFF. In DNA form, the CDR3 reads TGTGCCAGCTTCCCAGGGGTCGAGATGAACTACAATGAGCAGTTCTTC.

J is TRBJ1-5 and V is TRBV28; tentative D call: TRBD1 (5 bases). Trimming pared 5 bases from V and 0 bases from J, leaving 14 bases between. The germline gives CDR1 MDHEN, CDR2 SYDVKM. This CDR3 has 16 residues. The CDR3 spells CASSPSGGNSNQPQHF. CDR3 DNA: TGTGCCAGCAGTCCCTCCGGGGGGAATAGCAATCAGCCCCAGCATTTT.

This clone was seen a few times. The chain joins TRBV7-9 to TRBJ2-5, with D unclear. CDR1 is SEHNR and CDR2 is FQNEAQ in the germline V gene (reference sequence). V shed 3 bases and J shed 5 bases, with 1 base lying between them. CDR3 length equals 10 residues. The CDR3 is CASSLETQYF. As DNA, the CDR3 is TGTGCCAGCAGCTTGGAGACCCAGTACTTC.

This clone was detected a few times. The V and J genes are TRBV5-1 and TRBJ1-4; 7 nucleotides line up with TRBD1. The junction had 4 bases not matched to a gene; V was cut back by 1 base and J by 7 bases. The V gene's germline CDR1 is SGHRS and CDR2 YFSETQ. This CDR3 has 14 amino acids. As DNA, the CDR3 is TGCGCCAGCAGCTTGAGGAGGGACAGTGAAAAACTGTTTTTT. Residues: CASSLRRDSEKLFF.

The V call is TRBV18, the J call TRBJ1-3; weak D call: TRBD1 (5 bases). V lost 2 bases to trimming and J lost 2 bases, with 10 bases between them. The CDR3 is 15 amino acids. Per germline, CDR1 KGHSH and CDR2 LQKENI. The CDR3 region is CASSPTTDPGNTIYF. CDR3 bases: TGTGCCAGCTCACCAACGACAGACCCTGGAAACACCATATATTTT.

This clone turned up a few times. The genes are TRBV14 and TRBJ2-2, with D possibly matching TRBD2 (6 bases). CDR1 and CDR2 from the germline V gene are SGHDN and FVKESK. The CDR3 extends over 15 amino acids. V dropped 2 bases and J dropped 7 bases, with 14 bases sitting between them. CDR3 protein: CASSQRGTRDGELFF. The CDR3 nucleotides are TGTGCCAGCAGCCAACGCGGGACTCGGGACGGGGAGCTGTTTTTT.

The chain carries TRBV18 and TRBJ2-1; 13 bases are a match to TRBD2. V gave up 3 bases and J gave up 9 bases; unmatched junction bases: 8. CDR3 length equals 16 residues. Germline CDR1 and CDR2: KGHSH and LQKENI. In DNA, the CDR3 is TGTGCCAGCTCACCGACTAGCGGGAGGTCGGGGGGTGAGCAGTTCTTC. It yields the protein CASSPTSGRSGGEQFF.

This clone has more than one count but fewer than ten. Different DNA sequences within this sample yield the same CDR3. CDR3 sequence reads: CASSTEGATNEKLFF. The CDR3, as DNA: TGCGCCAGCAGCACCGAGGGAGCAACTAATGAAAAACTGTTTTTT. This rearrangement joins TRBV5-1 to TRBJ1-4; no reliable D call. CDR1 is SGHRS, CDR2 YFSETQ, per germline. CDR3 length: 15 amino acids. V lost 4 bases and J lost 0, with 10 bases in between.

The chain has TRBV5-1 and TRBJ2-5, with 13 bases matching TRBD2. Trimming took 3 bases from V and 5 from J; bases not matched to a gene: 10. The CDR3 is made up of 17 amino acids. The germline gives CDR1 SGHRS, CDR2 YFSETQ. CDR3 residues: CASSSTSGRTIGETQYF. DNA of the CDR3: TGCGCCAGCAGCTCGACTAGCGGGAGGACTATCGGGGAGACCCAGTACTTC.

This chain links TRBV7-8 with TRBJ2-1; D is perhaps TRBD2 (5 bases). Germline V gives CDR1 SGHVS, CDR2 FQNEAQ. The CDR3 consists of 15 residues. Deletions cut 7 bases from V and 9 bases from J, with 22 bases between. As DNA, the CDR3 is TGTGCCAGCACCCAATCGAGGGAGCCAGGCGTTGAGCAGTTCTTC. Amino acids: CASTQSREPGVEQFF.

The chain carries TRBV29-1 and TRBJ2-6; no clear D. The ends were cut back, 6 bases at V and 1 base at J, with 13 bases in the middle. Germline V CDR1 and CDR2: SQVTM, ANQGSEA. The CDR3 is made up of 15 amino acids. CDR3 residues: CSVFSAESGANVLTF. CDR3 nucleotides: TGCAGCGTCTTCTCTGCAGAGTCTGGGGCCAACGTCCTGACTTTC.

The rearrangement links TRBV27 to TRBJ1-1; unclear D gene. This CDR3 contains 17 residues. The V gene's germline CDR1 is MNHEY and CDR2 SMNVEV (reference sequence). The V and J ends lost 0 bases and 3 bases respectively, with 17 bases between them. The CDR3 region is CASSLSAPDTGYTEAFF. The DNA for the CDR3 is TGTGCCAGCAGTTTATCGGCCCCCGACACGGGATACACTGAAGCTTTCTTT.

V usage is TRBV5-1 and J usage is TRBJ2-7, with unresolved D. There are 14 residues in the CDR3. V was clipped by 0 bases and J by 0 bases, with 7 bases between them. Germline values: CDR1 SGHRS, CDR2 YFSETQ. In DNA form, the CDR3 reads TGCGCCAGCAGCTTGGAGAGGAGCTCCTACGAGCAGTACTTC. Protein sequence: CASSLERSSYEQYF.